This T cell receptor (beta chain) comes out of a study of regulatory T cells in long-lasting Graves disease. Time point of the sample: persistent/refractory GD, antithyroid drugs over 5 years with positive TRAb. PBMCs provided the RNA from which the TCR library was made. CDR1 LNHNV and CDR2 YYDKDF come from the germline V gene (reference sequence). The CDR3 length is 16 residues. Trimming took 8 bases from V and 8 from J, leaving 24 bases between them. Both iRepertoire HTBI primers and Arm-PCR of CDR3 regions were used to build the TCR beta libraries. From the multiplex PCR reads, TCRdb called clonotypes with MiXCR, one entry per CDR3 protein. The table includes around 460,000 distinct CDR3 sequences, about 20% detected once. This clonotype was seen at least ten times.

The clonotype was recovered from a female donor with Graves disease. Here the sequenced sample was peripheral blood mononuclear cells (PBMCs), taken when the disease was refractory, from a patient treated with antithyroid drugs. The rearrangement uses TRBV15 and TRBJ2-2; maybe TRBD2 (5 bases). The CDR3 region has the DNA TGTGCCACCTCCTACAGCTATACCGGAGGTCTTGGGGAGCTGTTTTTT. As protein: CATSYSYTGGLGELFF.